This TCR beta chain derives from a study of cytomegalovirus exposure and HLA in healthy donors. The PCR ran on 60 Vbeta and 13 Jbeta primers. Profiled with immunoSEQ multiplex PCR; TCRdb holds only in-frame clones, not every one. The sample includes just over 150,000 clones, over 75% seen only once; the top ten take approximately 0.89%. Germline V lookup: CDR1 SGDLS, CDR2 YYNGEE. The V end was cut by 0 bases, the J end by 4 bases, with 13 bases between. The CDR3 totals 15 residues. With respect to this clone: Its antigen remains unidentified.

Study observations and caveats: Looking again later, the authors saw that most CMV-associated TCR beta chains seemed HLA-restricted.

The TCR was taken from a woman in her forties or fifties in good health and CMV-seropositive. The genes are TRBV9 and TRBJ2-5; tentative D call: TRBD2 (5 bases). The sequencing input was PBMCs. CDR3 amino acids: CASSVGGVSRETQYF. DNA of the CDR3: TGTGCCAGCAGCGTAGGGGGAGTATCTAGAGAGACCCAGTACTTC.